These 18 T cell receptor beta chains were all obtained from the same sample, sequenced in a study of type 1 regulatory T cells. One entry per CDR3 protein, called by TCRdb with MiXCR from the reads. Among approximately 90,000 distinct CDR3 sequences listed, roughly 28% were seen once. The source material was CD4+ T cells, either the whole sample or a sorted fraction (not recorded which). These receptors originate from a human donor in good health.

In DNA, the CDR3 is TGTGCCAGCACCCCGTACCCGAGGCTGGTCCATGGCTACACCTTC. Translating gives CASTPYPRLVHGYTF. The V gene is TRBV3-1, the J gene TRBJ1-2; D ambiguous. CDR1 and CDR2 (germline): LGHDT, YNNKEL (reference sequence). The V end was cut by 7 bases, the J end by 6 bases, with 21 bases between. The CDR3 length is 15 residues.

This clonotype has just a few counts. The genes are TRBV6-6 and TRBJ2-2; D tentatively fits TRBD1 or TRBD2 (5 bases each). CDR1 is MNHNY and CDR2 is SVGAGI in the germline V gene (reference sequence). This CDR3 contains 14 residues. Trimming left V 7 bases short and J 4 bases short, with 13 bases between. CDR3: CASKFRGATGELFF. In nucleotides, the CDR3 is TGTGCCAGCAAATTCAGAGGGGCCACCGGGGAGCTGTTTTTT.

There are a few counts of this clonotype. The J gene is TRBJ2-5, the V gene TRBV19; possibly TRBD1 for D (5 bases). V was trimmed by 7 bases and J by 4 bases, leaving 19 bases between them. CDR1 and CDR2 (germline): LNHDA, SQIVND (reference sequence). The CDR3 consists of 15 residues. The CDR3 DNA sequence: TGTGCCAGTACCTCTCGAACGCCAGGGCGAGAGACCCAGTACTTC. Translated, it gives CASTSRTPGRETQYF.

The chain is built from TRBV15 and TRBJ2-4; 7 nucleotides align to TRBD1. CDR1 LNHNV and CDR2 YYDKDF come from the germline V gene (reference sequence). J was trimmed by 2 bases and V by 0 bases; bases with no gene match: 4. CDR3 length: 16 amino acids. CDR3 protein: CATSRDEGATKNIQYF. The DNA of the CDR3 is TGTGCCACCAGCAGAGACGAGGGGGCAACCAAAAACATTCAGTACTTC.

This chain links TRBV29-1 with TRBJ2-7; 12 positions agree with TRBD2. This CDR3 region has 13 residues. From germline, CDR1 is SQVTM and CDR2 ANQGSEA. V gave up 7 bases and J gave up 3 bases; unmatched junction bases: 4. CDR3 sequence: CSGQTSGSYEQYF. The CDR3 bases are TGCAGCGGTCAGACTAGCGGGAGCTACGAGCAGTACTTC.

The rearrangement uses TRBV20-1 and TRBJ2-2; possible D gene TRBD2, 5 bases. The CDR3 consists of 16 residues. Trimming pared 3 bases from V and 1 base from J, leaving 15 bases between. In germline, CDR1 is DFQATT, CDR2 SNEGSKA (reference sequence). As DNA, the CDR3 is TGCAGTGCTAGGAGGGATCGGACTCAGAACACCGGGGAGCTGTTTTTT. Translated: CSARRDRTQNTGELFF.

The rearrangement links TRBV11-2 to TRBJ1-6; TRBD1 is a possible D gene (5 bases). Germline CDR1 and CDR2: SGHAT and FQNNGV. V lost 7 bases and J 7 bases, leaving 17 bases between the germline ends. This CDR3 spans 15 amino acids. The CDR3 loop is CASTRDGASNSPLHF. CDR3 sequence (DNA): TGTGCCAGCACCCGGGACGGAGCCTCAAATTCACCCCTCCACTTT.

J is TRBJ2-1 and V is TRBV28; 11 bases line up with TRBD2. The CDR3 is 15 residues long. Germline-derived CDR1 and CDR2 are MDHEN and SYDVKM. J gave up 9 bases and V 6 bases, and 10 bases lay outside the gene matches. The CDR3 sequence is CASSTLGLAGFEQFF. The CDR3 nucleotides read TGTGCCAGCAGCACCTTAGGACTAGCGGGTTTTGAGCAGTTCTTC.

The chain recombines TRBV20-1 with TRBJ2-7, with TRBD2 matching 7 bases. CDR1 DFQATT and CDR2 SNEGSKA come from the germline V gene (reference sequence). The V gene end was trimmed by 0 bases and the J gene end by 4 bases; junction bases not matched to a gene: 9. The length of the CDR3 is 15 residues. The CDR3 here is CSARDRRRGSYEQYF. CDR3 in DNA: TGCAGTGCTAGAGATCGCAGACGCGGGAGTTACGAGCAGTACTTC.

CDR3 loop: CSASPRGYNEQFF. CDR3 nucleotide sequence: TGCAGTGCTTCGCCCCGGGGGTACAATGAGCAGTTCTTC. The chain links TRBV20-1 to TRBJ2-1, with D possibly matching TRBD2 (6 bases). The ends were cut back, 5 bases at V and 4 bases at J, with 12 bases in the middle. The germline V gene encodes CDR1 DFQATT and CDR2 SNEGSKA (reference sequence). The CDR3 contains 13 residues.

V and J are TRBV6-2 or TRBV6-3 and TRBJ2-7, with no clear D. CDR3 length: 15 residues. V was trimmed by 7 bases and J by 0 bases, leaving 16 bases between them. Germline V lookup: CDR1 MNHEY, CDR2 SVGEGT. The CDR3 region has the DNA TGTGCCAGCATGGGCTACCCGACATACTCCTACGAGCAGTACTTC. Encoded protein: CASMGYPTYSYEQYF.

The sample holds a few counts of this clonotype. The rearrangement uses TRBV12-3 or TRBV12-4 and TRBJ2-2, with D perhaps assigned TRBD1 or TRBD2 (7 bases each). V shed 3 bases and J shed 6 bases, with 17 bases lying between them. There are 16 residues in the CDR3. CDR3 nucleotide sequence: TGTGCCAGCAGTTTTGGGGGGAGGGGGCTATCCGGGGAGCTGTTTTTT. It is translated as CASSFGGRGLSGELFF.

CDR3 DNA: TGCAGCCCAGCCAACAGAGCGGGAGGTAACTACAATGAGCAGTTCTTC. It is translated as CSPANRAGGNYNEQFF. V gene TRBV20-1 combines with J gene TRBJ2-1, with 9 positions matching TRBD2. This CDR3 contains 16 residues. Germline V lookup: CDR1 DFQATT, CDR2 SNEGSKA (reference sequence).

V is TRBV18 and J is TRBJ1-6; possibly TRBD1 for D (6 bases). The ends were cut back, 8 bases at V and 5 bases at J, with 13 bases in the middle. CDR3 length: 14 amino acids. Germline CDR1 reads KGHSH; CDR2 reads LQKENI. The CDR3 bases are TGTGCCAGCCATACAGGGCTGGATAATTCACCCCTCCACTTT. This codes for CASHTGLDNSPLHF.

This chain joins TRBV7-9 and TRBJ2-5, with D perhaps TRBD1 (5 bases). V shed 2 bases and J shed 0 bases, with 7 bases lying between them. The CDR3 covers 14 residues. CDR1 is SEHNR and CDR2 is FQNEAQ in the germline V gene (reference sequence). The CDR3, as DNA: TGTGCCAGCAGCTTACGACAGAACCAAGAGACCCAGTACTTC. Amino acid sequence: CASSLRQNQETQYF. The full variable domain, its missing parts supplied by reference TRBV7-9 and TRBJ2-5, is DTGVSQNPRHKITKRGQNVTFRCDPISEHNRLYWYRQTLGQGPEFLTYFQNEAQLEKSRLLSDRFSAERPKGSFSTLEIQRTEQGDSAMYLCASSLRQNQETQYFGPGTRLLVL.

The gene calls are TRBV2 and TRBJ2-1; D is unclear. The germline gives CDR1 SNHLY, CDR2 FYNNEI. This CDR3 is built from 14 residues. V was shortened by 4 bases and J by 2 bases, with 9 bases between the two germline ends. For the CDR3, the DNA is TGTGCCAGCAGTGTAGAACTACCCTACAATGAGCAGTTCTTC. This codes for CASSVELPYNEQFF. Supplemented by reference TRBV2 and TRBJ2-1, the full variable domain reads EPEVTQTPSHQVTQMGQEVILRCVPISNHLYFYWYRQILGQKVEFLVSFYNNEISEKSEIFDDQFSVERPDGSNFTLKIRSTKLEDSAMYFCASSVELPYNEQFFGPGTRLTVL.

The genes are TRBV4-2 and TRBJ1-1; D may be TRBD1 (6 bases). The V and J ends lost 0 bases and 2 bases respectively, with 13 bases between them. The CDR3 sequence is 16 residues long. CDR1 and CDR2 (germline): LGHNA, YNFKEQ. The CDR3 DNA follows: TGTGCCAGCAGCCAAGATTGGGGGGGGGCCAACACTGAAGCTTTCTTT. Amino acid sequence: CASSQDWGGANTEAFF.

The chain employs TRBV11-2 and TRBJ2-1; weak D call: TRBD2 (5 bases). The germline V gene encodes CDR1 SGHAT and CDR2 FQNNGV. The CDR3 covers 15 residues. Trimming took 2 bases from V and 10 from J, leaving 18 bases between them. The CDR3 sequence is CASSLPSGLFSEQFF. CDR3 coding DNA: TGTGCCAGCAGCTTACCATCCGGACTGTTCAGCGAGCAGTTCTTC. The whole variable domain, filled in from reference TRBV11-2 and TRBJ2-1, reads EAGVAQSPRYKIIEKRQSVAFWCNPISGHATLYWYQQILGQGPKLLIQFQNNGVVDDSQLPKDRFSAERLKGVDSTLKIQPAKLEDSAVYLCASSLPSGLFSEQFFGPGTRLTVL.